The clone carrying this T cell receptor (beta chain) was found a few times. These data come from a study of blood T cell repertoires in COVID-19. Study at large: The United States, Italy and Spain supplied acute and convalescent COVID-19 samples. PBMCs, B-cell-depleted T cells, or T cells provided the cDNA or gDNA that made up the material.

In the original analysis: Amplification with reference gene primers provided the estimates of nucleated cell counts. TCRdb keeps only in-frame clones here, not all; method: immunoSEQ multiplex PCR. D and trimming were read from the DNA, whereas the V and J calls and clone size are those reported in that table. The sample yields about 180,000 clones, 86% seen once. This CDR3 spans 13 amino acids. CDR1 is SGDLS, CDR2 YYNGEE, per germline. The V end was cut by 0 bases, the J end by 0 bases, with 2 bases between. The J gene is TRBJ2-3, the V gene TRBV9; no clear D gene. Sequencing used peripheral blood. This TCR was recovered from a man in his forties or fifties with active or convalescent COVID-19. CDR3 nucleotides: TGTGCCAGCAGCGTAGCGAGCACAGATACGCAGTATTTT. This codes for CASSVASTDTQYF.